This note documents a single T cell receptor beta chain sequence. What it binds is unknown. This record belongs to a study of T cell repertoires in cytomegalovirus infection. CDR1 is SGHVS and CDR2 is FQNEAQ in the germline V gene. This CDR3 contains 16 residues. Trimming took off 1 base at V and 4 bases at J, with 15 bases between the two ends. TCRdb reanalysed the reads using MiXCR and keeps one entry per CDR3 protein. Of some 310,000 distinct CDR3 sequences in the sample, 25% were seen once. Study-wide points: Summed frequency of public TCR beta families distinguished CMV carriers with the relevant HLA.

The rearrangement joins TRBV7-8 to TRBJ2-3, with D unresolved. The starting material was cultured PBMCs, obtained from culture after CMV antigen stimulation. This receptor was taken from a human donor in good health (CMV status not recorded). Some clones in this sample may be carry-over from other donors' samples. The CDR3 DNA follows: TGTGCCAGCAGCTTAGGGCCCTCCGGTAGTGCAGATACGCAGTATTTT. Protein product: CASSLGPSGSADTQYF.